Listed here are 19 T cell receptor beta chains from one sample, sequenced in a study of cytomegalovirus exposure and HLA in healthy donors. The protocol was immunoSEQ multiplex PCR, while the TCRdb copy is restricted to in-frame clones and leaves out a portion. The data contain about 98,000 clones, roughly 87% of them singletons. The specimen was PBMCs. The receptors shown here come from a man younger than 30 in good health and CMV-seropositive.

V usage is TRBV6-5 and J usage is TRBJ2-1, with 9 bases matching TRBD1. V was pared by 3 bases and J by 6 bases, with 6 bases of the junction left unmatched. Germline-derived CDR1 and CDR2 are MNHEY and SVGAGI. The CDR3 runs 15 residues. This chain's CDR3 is CASSYGTGPPNEQFF. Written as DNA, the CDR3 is TGTGCCAGCAGTTATGGGACAGGGCCCCCCAATGAGCAGTTCTTC.

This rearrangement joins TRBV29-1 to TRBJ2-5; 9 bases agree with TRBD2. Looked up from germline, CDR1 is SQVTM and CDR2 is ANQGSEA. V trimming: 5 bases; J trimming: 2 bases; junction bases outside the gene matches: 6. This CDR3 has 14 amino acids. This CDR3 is CSVSLAGGQETQYF. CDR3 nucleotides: TGCAGCGTTTCTCTTGCGGGAGGGCAAGAGACCCAGTACTTC.

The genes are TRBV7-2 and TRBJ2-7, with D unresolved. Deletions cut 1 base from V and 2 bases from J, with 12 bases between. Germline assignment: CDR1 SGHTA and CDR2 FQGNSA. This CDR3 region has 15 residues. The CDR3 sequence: CASSLDSLSPYEQYF. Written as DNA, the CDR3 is TGTGCCAGCAGCTTAGACAGTCTCAGCCCCTACGAGCAGTACTTC. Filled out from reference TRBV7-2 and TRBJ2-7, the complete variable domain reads GAGVSQSPSNKVTEKGKDVELRCDPISGHTALYWYRQSLGQGLEFLIYFQGNSAPDKSGLPSDRFSAERTGGSVSTLTIQRTQQEDSAVYLCASSLDSLSPYEQYFGPGTRLTVT.

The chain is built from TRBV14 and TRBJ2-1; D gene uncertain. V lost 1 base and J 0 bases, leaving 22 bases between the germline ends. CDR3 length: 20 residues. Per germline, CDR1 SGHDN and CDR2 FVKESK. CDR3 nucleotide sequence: TGTGCCAGCAGCCAAGTAGCAGAAAACCAATACACGAGCTCCTACAATGAGCAGTTCTTC. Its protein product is CASSQVAENQYTSSYNEQFF.

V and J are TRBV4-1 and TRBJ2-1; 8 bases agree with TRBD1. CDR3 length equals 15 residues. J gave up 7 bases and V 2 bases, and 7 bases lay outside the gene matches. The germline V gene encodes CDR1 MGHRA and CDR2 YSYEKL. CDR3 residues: CASSQRTGNANEQFF. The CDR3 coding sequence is TGCGCCAGCAGCCAAAGGACAGGGAATGCTAATGAGCAGTTCTTC.

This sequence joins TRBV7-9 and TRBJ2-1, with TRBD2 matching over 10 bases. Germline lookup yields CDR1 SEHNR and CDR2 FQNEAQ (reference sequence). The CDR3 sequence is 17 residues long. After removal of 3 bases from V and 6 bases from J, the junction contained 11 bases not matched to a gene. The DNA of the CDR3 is TGTGCCAGCAGCTTCGCATCACTAGCGGGAATATTCAATGAGCAGTTCTTC. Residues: CASSFASLAGIFNEQFF.

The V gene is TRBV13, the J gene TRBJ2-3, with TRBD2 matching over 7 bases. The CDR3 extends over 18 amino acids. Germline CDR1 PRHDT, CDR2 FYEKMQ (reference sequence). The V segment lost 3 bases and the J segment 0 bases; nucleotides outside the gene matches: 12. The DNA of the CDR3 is TGTGCCAGCAGCTTCCCTGGCCTAGCGGATTCTAGCACAGATACGCAGTATTTT. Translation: CASSFPGLADSSTDTQYF.

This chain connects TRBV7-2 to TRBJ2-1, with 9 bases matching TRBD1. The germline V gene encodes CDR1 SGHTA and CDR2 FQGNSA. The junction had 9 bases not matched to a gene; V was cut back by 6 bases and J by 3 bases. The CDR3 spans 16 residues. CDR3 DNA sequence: TGTGCCAGCAGTAACAACAGGGGGCTTCTCTACAATGAGCAGTTCTTC. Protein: CASSNNRGLLYNEQFF.

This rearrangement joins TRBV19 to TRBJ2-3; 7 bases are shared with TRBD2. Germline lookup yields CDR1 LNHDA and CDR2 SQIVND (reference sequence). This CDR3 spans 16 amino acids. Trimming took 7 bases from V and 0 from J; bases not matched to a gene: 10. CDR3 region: CASKTVVAGSTDTQYF. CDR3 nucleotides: TGTGCCAGTAAGACGGTTGTAGCGGGCAGCACAGATACGCAGTATTTT.

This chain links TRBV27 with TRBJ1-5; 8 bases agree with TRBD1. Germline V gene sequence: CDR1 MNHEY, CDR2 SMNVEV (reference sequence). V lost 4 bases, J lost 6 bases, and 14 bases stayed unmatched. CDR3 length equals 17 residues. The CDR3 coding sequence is TGTGCCAGCAGTTCCCTTCTTTCAGGGGGCAAGAGTCAGCCCCAGCATTTT. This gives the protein CASSSLLSGGKSQPQHF.

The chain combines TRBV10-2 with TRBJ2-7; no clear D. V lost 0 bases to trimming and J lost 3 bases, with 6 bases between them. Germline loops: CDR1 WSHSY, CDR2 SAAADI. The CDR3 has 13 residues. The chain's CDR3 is CASSESYRYEQYF. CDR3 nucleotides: TGCGCCAGCAGTGAGTCGTATCGCTACGAGCAGTACTTC.

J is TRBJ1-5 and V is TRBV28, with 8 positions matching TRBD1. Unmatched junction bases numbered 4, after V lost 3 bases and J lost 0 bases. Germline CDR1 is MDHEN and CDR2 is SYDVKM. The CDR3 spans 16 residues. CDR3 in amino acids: CASSLDRAYSNQPQHF. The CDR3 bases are TGTGCCAGCAGTTTGGACAGGGCCTATAGCAATCAGCCCCAGCATTTT.

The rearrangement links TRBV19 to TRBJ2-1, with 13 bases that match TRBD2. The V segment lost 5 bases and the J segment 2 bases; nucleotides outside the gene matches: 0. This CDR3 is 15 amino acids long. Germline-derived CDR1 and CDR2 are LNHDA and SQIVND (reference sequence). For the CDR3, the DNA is TGTGCCAGTAGTGGACTAGCGGGAGCCTACAATGAGCAGTTCTTC. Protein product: CASSGLAGAYNEQFF.

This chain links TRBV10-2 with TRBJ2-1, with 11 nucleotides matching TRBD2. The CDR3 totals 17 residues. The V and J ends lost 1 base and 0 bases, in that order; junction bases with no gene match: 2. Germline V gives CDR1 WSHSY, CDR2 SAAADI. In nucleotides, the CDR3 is TGCGCCAGCAGTGAGTTCACTAGCGGGAGCTCCTACAATGAGCAGTTCTTC. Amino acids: CASSEFTSGSSYNEQFF.

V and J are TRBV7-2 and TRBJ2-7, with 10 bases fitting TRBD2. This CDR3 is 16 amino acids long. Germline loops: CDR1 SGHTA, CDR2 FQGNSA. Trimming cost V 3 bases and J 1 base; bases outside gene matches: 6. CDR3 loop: CASSFASGGLSYEQYF. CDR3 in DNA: TGTGCCAGCAGCTTCGCTAGCGGGGGCCTATCCTACGAGCAGTACTTC.

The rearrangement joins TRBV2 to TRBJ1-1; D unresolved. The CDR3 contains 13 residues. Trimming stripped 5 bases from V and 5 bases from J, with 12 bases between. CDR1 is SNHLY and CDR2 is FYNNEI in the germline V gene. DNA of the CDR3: TGTGCCAGCAGTATAGGGAGTGGGACTGAAGCTTTCTTT. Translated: CASSIGSGTEAFF. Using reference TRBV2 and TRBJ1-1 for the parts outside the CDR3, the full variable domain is EPEVTQTPSHQVTQMGQEVILRCVPISNHLYFYWYRQILGQKVEFLVSFYNNEISEKSEIFDDQFSVERPDGSNFTLKIRSTKLEDSAMYFCASSIGSGTEAFFGQGTRLTVV.

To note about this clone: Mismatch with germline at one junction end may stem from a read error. CDR3 bases: TGTGCCAGCAGTGACAGGGCTAACGATGGCTACACCTTC. Amino acid sequence: CASSDRANDGYTF. V and J are TRBV28 and TRBJ1-2; 7 nucleotides agree with TRBD1. This CDR3 is 13 amino acids long. Germline CDR1 is MDHEN and CDR2 is SYDVKM.

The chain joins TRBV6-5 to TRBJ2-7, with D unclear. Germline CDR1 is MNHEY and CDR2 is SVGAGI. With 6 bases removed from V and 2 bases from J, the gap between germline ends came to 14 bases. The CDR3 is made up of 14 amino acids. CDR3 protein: CASSLVAEAYEQYF. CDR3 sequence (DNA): TGTGCCAGCAGCCTCGTGGCGGAAGCCTACGAGCAGTACTTC.

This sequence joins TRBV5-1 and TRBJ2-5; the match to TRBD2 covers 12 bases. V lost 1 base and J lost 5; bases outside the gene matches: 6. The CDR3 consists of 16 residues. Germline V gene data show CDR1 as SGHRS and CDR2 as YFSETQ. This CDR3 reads CASSLPSGGAYETQYF. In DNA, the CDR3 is TGCGCCAGCAGCTTGCCTAGCGGGGGGGCTTACGAGACCCAGTACTTC.